This T cell receptor beta chain is drawn from a study of Ad26.COV2.S vaccination and SARS-CoV-2 variants (dated by TCRdb to about 2021). In the study overall: Donors in the vaccine arm were drawn from COV1001, a multicentre, randomized, double-blind, placebo-controlled phase I-IIa trial testing Ad26.COV2.S in healthy adults. Ad26.COV2.S was given intramuscularly at 5x10^10 or 1x10^11 viral particles, as a single shot or as two shots 56 days apart. The specificity and breadth of SARS-CoV-2-reactive T cell receptors after Ad26.COV2.S vaccination were assessed by TCRbeta repertoire sequencing. The TCR-sequenced set comprised approximately 32 samples: around 20 Ad26.COV2.S vaccine recipients, 5 placebo recipients and 8 SARS-CoV-2 convalescent individuals. Trial participants were randomized into five groups of five, in which low-dose or high-dose Ad26.COV2.S was given once or twice, or placebo was given on both occasions. Throughout the experiments and outcome assessment, investigators stayed blinded to trial group allocation.

TCRbeta CDR3 regions were sequenced with the immunoSEQ Assay. After extraction, genomic DNA underwent amplification by bias-controlled multiplex PCR, followed by high-throughput sequencing. The source study handled its data this way. To quantify the absolute abundance of each unique TCRbeta CDR3 region, sequences were collapsed and filtered. T cell fraction was estimated by normalizing TCRbeta template counts to usable DNA, with usable DNA measured through amplification of reference genes found in all nucleated cells. Repertoire TCRs were annotated as SARS-CoV-2-specific by exact matching of V gene, CDR3 amino acid sequence and J gene to a known reactive TCR set. The reference SARS-CoV-2 TCR set was obtained from MIRA and was filtered for enrichment in COVID-19-positive ImmuneCODE repertoires, whereby public or cross-reactive TCRs were removed. Using the MIRA antigens, annotated TCRs were further analysed by specific ORF or by position within an ORF. Depth was the summed frequency of annotated unique rearrangements, while breadth was defined as annotated unique rearrangements over total unique productive rearrangements. Two-sided Wilcoxon rank-sum tests were used to compare TCR breadth between groups. This immuneACCESS table, as held by TCRdb, lists in-frame sequences with V and J called but not all clones. Of the missing ones, under half trace to an unresolved V gene in checked studies; the others have no known cause. The D gene and trimming were derived from the DNA, and the V and J assignments and clone size from that table. The sample records approximately 400,000 clones, around 82% of which are singletons. Of the sample, 7.4% is held by the ten largest clones.

What the work shows at the level of the full study, not this receptor alone: After vaccination, spike-specific CD8+ and CD4+ T cell responses were reported to show substantial breadth. Vaccine and placebo recipients had similar non-spike TCR breadth, a finding consistent with the vaccine containing only spike. The authors noted that total T cell responses may have been underestimated by the TCR breadth and depth analyses. Comparing responses between vaccine doses or regimens was not something the study was powered to do. Higher spike-specific TCR breadth was observed in Ad26.COV2.S recipients than in placebo recipients (P = 0.0014).

As for this clone: Its recognized antigen is unknown. Base qualities are not recorded, but no much larger clone differs from it by a single base.

The sample's treatment or condition, from its label and the paper: some 19 received Ad26.COV2.S at low or high dose, single or two shots; roughly five received placebo; per-sample allocation not given. Repertoires of vaccine and placebo recipients were sequenced from samples taken on day 63 after the first injection. Between 29 July and 7 August 2020, Cohort 1b enrolled some 25 adults aged 18-55 years at one site in Boston, USA. Ad26.COV2.S was a replication-incompetent adenovirus type 26 vector that expressed a prefusion-stabilized SARS-CoV-2 spike protein derived from the original Wuhan strain. V drops 3 bases and J drops 3 bases, leaving 8 bases in between. Counted from cysteine to phenylalanine, this CDR3 has 13 amino acids. Just CDR3 DNA is preserved here, 39 bases in frame from base 1. According to the germline V gene (reference sequence), CDR1 reads LGHDT and CDR2 reads YNNKEL.

This clonotype was obtained from a person between 18 and 60 years old who received the Ad26.COV2.S COVID-19 vaccine or a placebo. Source: peripheral blood, taken in a trial of Ad26.COV2.S vaccine versus placebo. The chain is assembled from TRBV3-1 (or the pseudogene TRBV3-2) and TRBJ1-1, with no confidently assigned D gene. For the CDR3, the sequence is CASSHVGDTEAFF. The DNA sequence is TGTGCCAGCAGCCACGTGGGTGACACTGAAGCTTTCTTT.